Each of the 24 T cell receptor beta chains below was sequenced from the same sample in a study of CD8 T cells in Susac syndrome (dated by TCRdb to about 2019). Receptor amplification or capture employed the immunoSEQ multiplex PCR assay. RNA was extracted using the RNeasy kit, and about 0.45 to 1 microgram was reverse transcribed with random hexamers. TCRdb passed the public sequencing reads through fastp at Q25 and MiXCR, retaining productive beta sequences. Each entry is one CDR3 protein sequence, shown with its most common DNA and genes. The sample table contains approximately 160,000 distinct CDR3 sequences; only one count was recorded for about 90% of them. Approximately 0.073% of the sample is held by the ten biggest clonotypes. The sequenced material came from CD4+ T cells from PBMCs. The receptors originated from a human donor in good health.

The chain uses TRBV5-4 and TRBJ1-1, with D possibly being TRBD1 (6 bases). Per germline, CDR1 SGHNT and CDR2 YYREEE (reference sequence). Trimming pared 6 bases from V and 1 base from J, leaving 10 bases between. The CDR3 has 13 amino acids. CDR3 sequence: CASNKDRNTEAFF. In DNA, the CDR3 is TGTGCCAGCAACAAGGACAGGAACACTGAAGCTTTCTTT.

This clonotype was counted a single time. V and J are TRBV7-9 and TRBJ1-5; unclear D gene. V lost 4 bases and J lost 5, with 9 bases in between. CDR3 size: 13 residues. Germline-derived CDR1 and CDR2 are SEHNR and FQNEAQ (reference sequence). CDR3 protein: CASSSDGYQPQHF. Here the CDR3 DNA reads TGTGCCAGCAGCTCAGACGGCTATCAGCCCCAGCATTTT.

CDR3 sequence reads: CASSYHPGGASYEQYF. The CDR3 nucleotides are TGTGCCAGCAGTTACCATCCAGGGGGCGCCTCCTACGAGCAGTACTTC. This chain joins TRBV6-2 or TRBV6-3 and TRBJ2-7; 8 bases are a match to TRBD1. CDR3 length: 16 amino acids. Germline CDR1 reads MNHEY; CDR2 reads SVGEGT. V trimming: 2 bases; J trimming: 0 bases; junction bases outside the gene matches: 6.

The chain carries TRBV11-2 and TRBJ2-7; 7 bases are a match to TRBD2. Germline V CDR1 and CDR2: SGHAT, FQNNGV. The length of the CDR3 is 15 residues. V lost 5 bases and J lost 7; bases outside the gene matches: 14. The CDR3 reads CASSTQWGGFREQYF. Here the CDR3 DNA reads TGTGCCAGCAGCACACAATGGGGGGGGTTCCGAGAGCAGTACTTC.

The chain couples TRBV5-4 to TRBJ1-4; TRBD1 agrees at 7 bases. V was clipped by 4 bases and J by 8 bases; unmatched bases: 5. This CDR3 spans 13 amino acids. The germline gives CDR1 SGHNT, CDR2 YYREEE (reference sequence). CDR3 DNA sequence: TGTGCCAGCAGCCGGGACAGTTGGGAAAAACTGTTTTTT. It codes for CASSRDSWEKLFF.

The V gene is TRBV6-5, the J gene TRBJ1-3, with 8 positions matching TRBD1. CDR3 length: 15 amino acids. Per germline, CDR1 MNHEY and CDR2 SVGAGI. Trimming at V came to 2 bases and at J to 0 bases, leaving 0 bases not matched to a gene. The CDR3 sequence is CASSYDRGSGNTIYF. The CDR3 DNA reads TGTGCCAGCAGTTACGACAGGGGCTCTGGAAACACCATATATTTT.

The rearrangement uses TRBV12-3 or TRBV12-4 and TRBJ1-6, with D perhaps matching TRBD1 (5 bases). Trimming removed 5 bases at V and 7 bases at J, with 6 bases between. The CDR3 extends over 12 amino acids. In nucleotides, the CDR3 is TGTGCCAGCAGTCGACAGAATTCACCCCTCCACTTT. This codes for CASSRQNSPLHF.

J is TRBJ2-3 and V is TRBV29-1; 7 positions match TRBD2. Germline CDR1 reads SQVTM; CDR2 reads ANQGSEA. The CDR3 has 13 amino acids. V trimming: 7 bases; J trimming: 4 bases; junction bases outside the gene matches: 8. In DNA form, the CDR3 reads TGCAGCGCCGAGGAGGGAGGGGCAGATACGCAGTATTTT. It yields the protein CSAEEGGADTQYF.

The V and J genes are TRBV12-3 or TRBV12-4 and TRBJ2-7, with a possible D match to TRBD1 (5 bases). The CDR3 consists of 13 residues. The ends were cut back, 1 base at V and 5 bases at J, with 9 bases in the middle. CDR3 sequence: CASSLDGQNEQYF. CDR3 DNA sequence: TGTGCCAGCAGTTTAGACGGACAAAACGAGCAGTACTTC.

To note about this clonotype: One junction end does not reproduce the germline sequence, and a read error may be involved. The rearrangement uses TRBV5-6 and TRBJ1-5, with D unclear. CDR3 size: 14 residues. The germline gives CDR1 SGHDT, CDR2 YYEEEE. CDR3 bases: TGTGCCAGCAGCTGGCGAGGCGGGAATCAGCCCCAGCAATTT. Protein: CASSWRGGNQPQQF. Full variable domain (rest looked up from reference TRBV5-6 and TRBJ1-5): DAGVTQSPTHLIKTRGQQVTLRCSPKSGHDTVSWYQQALGQGPQFIFQYYEEEERQRGNFPDRFSGHQFPNYSSELNVNALLLGDSALYLCASSWRGGNQPQQFGDGTRLSIL.

The rearrangement uses TRBV2 and TRBJ1-2; D is possibly TRBD1 (5 bases). The CDR3 is 16 residues long. The V end was cut by 6 bases, the J end by 7 bases, with 24 bases between. Germline lookup yields CDR1 SNHLY and CDR2 FYNNEI. DNA of the CDR3: TGTGCCAGCAGCGGTGCGGCAGGGCGCGAGTTTAGTGGCTACACCTTC. As protein: CASSGAAGREFSGYTF.

This chain joins TRBV29-1 and TRBJ2-6; no reliable D call. CDR1 and CDR2 (germline): SQVTM, ANQGSEA. There are 13 residues in the CDR3. The V end lost 3 bases, the J end lost 4 bases, and 7 bases lay between the germline ends. The CDR3 nucleotides read TGCAGCGTTGATGGGTCCGGGGCCAACGTCCTGACTTTC. It is translated as CSVDGSGANVLTF.

The gene calls are TRBV12-3 or TRBV12-4 and TRBJ1-3; no definite D call. Trimming left V 6 bases short and J 0 bases short, with 9 bases between. CDR3 size: 14 residues. The chain's CDR3 is CASSYHSSGNTIYF. DNA for the CDR3: TGTGCCAGCAGCTATCACTCCTCTGGAAACACCATATATTTT.

The CDR3 DNA reads as TGCAGTGCTTCGACCTCGACCGCCCGGGGAGAGACCCAGTACTTC. The encoded protein is CSASTSTARGETQYF. The chain couples TRBV20-1 to TRBJ2-5; D may be TRBD2 (5 bases). The CDR3 consists of 15 residues. Per germline, CDR1 DFQATT and CDR2 SNEGSKA (reference sequence). Trimming took 5 bases from V and 4 from J, leaving 20 bases between them.

The gene calls are TRBV18 and TRBJ2-1; 7 positions match TRBD1. Germline CDR1 reads KGHSH; CDR2 reads LQKENI. The CDR3 runs to 14 residues. V shed 2 bases, J shed 7 bases, and the junction held 5 bases outside the gene matches. This CDR3 reads CASSPTGDWNEQFF. CDR3 nucleotide sequence: TGTGCCAGCTCACCAACAGGGGATTGGAATGAGCAGTTCTTC.

This rearrangement joins TRBV2 to TRBJ2-3; TRBD2 matches at 10 bases. There are 14 residues in the CDR3. V lost 4 bases and J lost 4; bases outside the gene matches: 2. Germline CDR1 reads SNHLY; CDR2 reads FYNNEI. The CDR3 bases are TGTGCCAGCAGTGGAGCGGGAGGGGCAGATACGCAGTATTTT. Its translation is CASSGAGGADTQYF.

The genes are TRBV9 and TRBJ2-5; the match to TRBD2 covers 16 bases. The CDR3 is 19 amino acids. In germline, CDR1 is SGDLS, CDR2 YYNGEE. Trimming cost V 0 bases and J 4 bases; bases outside gene matches: 9. The CDR3 DNA reads as TGTGCCAGCAGCGTAGGGGGACTAGCGGGGGGGCCATGGGGAGAGACCCAGTACTTC. Translating gives CASSVGGLAGGPWGETQYF.

The chain joins TRBV30 to TRBJ1-2, with D possibly being TRBD1 (5 bases). This CDR3 contains 13 residues. The germline CDR1 and CDR2 sequences are GTSNPN and SVGIG (reference sequence). V lost 3 bases and J lost 4, with 12 bases in between. The DNA for the CDR3 is TGTGCCTGGAGGATGGGGGGTTTCTATGGCTACACCTTC. Translating gives CAWRMGGFYGYTF.

The rearrangement links TRBV29-1 to TRBJ2-3; 7 bases fit TRBD1. CDR3 length equals 15 residues. CDR1 and CDR2 (germline): SQVTM, ANQGSEA. Trimming cost V 6 bases and J 4 bases; bases outside gene matches: 13. CDR3 protein: CSVEIQGMRADTQYF. In nucleotides, the CDR3 is TGCAGCGTCGAGATACAGGGGATGAGGGCAGATACGCAGTATTTT.

The V and J genes are TRBV5-1 and TRBJ1-6; D might be TRBD1 (5 bases). CDR3 length: 16 residues. V lost 1 base to trimming and J lost 7 bases, with 15 bases between them. Germline V CDR1 and CDR2: SGHRS, YFSETQ. The CDR3 region is CASSLTGTDHNSPLHF. The CDR3 DNA reads TGCGCCAGCAGCTTGACAGGCACAGACCACAATTCACCCCTCCACTTT. The variable domain in full, completed from reference TRBV5-1 and TRBJ1-6, reads KAGVTQTPRYLIKTRGQQVTLSCSPISGHRSVSWYQQTPGQGLQFLFEYFSETQRNKGNFPGRFSGRQFSNSRSEMNVSTLELGDSALYLCASSLTGTDHNSPLHFGNGTRLTVT.

V gene TRBV2 combines with J gene TRBJ2-3, with 12 nucleotides matching TRBD1. The CDR3 has 16 residues. Germline lookup yields CDR1 SNHLY and CDR2 FYNNEI. V gave up 6 bases and J gave up 4 bases; unmatched junction bases: 8. CDR3 coding DNA: TGTGCCAGCAGCCCCGGGACAGGGGGCGGCTCAGATACGCAGTATTTT. This gives the protein CASSPGTGGGSDTQYF.

V gene TRBV7-9 combines with J gene TRBJ2-2; 7 positions agree with TRBD1. V was clipped by 5 bases and J by 2 bases; unmatched bases: 5. The CDR3 covers 15 residues. CDR1 and CDR2 (germline): SEHNR, FQNEAQ (reference sequence). The DNA for the CDR3 is TGTGCCAGCAGCCACGGGGACAGAAACACCGGGGAGCTGTTTTTT. Translated, it gives CASSHGDRNTGELFF.

This chain uses TRBV14 with TRBJ2-7; no clear D gene. V was shortened by 4 bases and J by 8 bases, with 9 bases between the two germline ends. The CDR3 spans 11 residues. The V gene's germline CDR1 is SGHDN and CDR2 FVKESK. This CDR3 reads CASSPGPKQYF. The CDR3 DNA follows: TGTGCCAGCAGCCCAGGACCGAAGCAGTACTTC.

This clonotype was counted a few times. J is TRBJ2-3 and V is TRBV5-4; D not certain. There are 14 residues in the CDR3. CDR1 is SGHNT, CDR2 YYREEE, per germline (reference sequence). V was cut by 0 bases and J by 1 base, with 6 bases left in between. CDR3 DNA sequence: TGTGCCAGCAGCTTGGGACTTGGCACAGATACGCAGTATTTT. Its translation is CASSLGLGTDTQYF.